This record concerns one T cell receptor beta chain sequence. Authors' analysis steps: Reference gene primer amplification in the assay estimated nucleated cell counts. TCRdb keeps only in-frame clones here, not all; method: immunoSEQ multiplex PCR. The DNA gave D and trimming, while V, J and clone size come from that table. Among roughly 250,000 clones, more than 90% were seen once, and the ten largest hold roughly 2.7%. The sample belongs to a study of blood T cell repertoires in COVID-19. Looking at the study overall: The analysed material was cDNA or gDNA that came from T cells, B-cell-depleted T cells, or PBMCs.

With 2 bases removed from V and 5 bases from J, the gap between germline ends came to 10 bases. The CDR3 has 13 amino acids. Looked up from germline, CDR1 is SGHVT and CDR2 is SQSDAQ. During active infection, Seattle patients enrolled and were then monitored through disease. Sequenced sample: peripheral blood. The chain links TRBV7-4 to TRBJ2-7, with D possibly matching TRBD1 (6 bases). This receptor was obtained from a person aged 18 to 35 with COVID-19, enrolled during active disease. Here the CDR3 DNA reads TGTGCCAGCAGCTTAACAGGGACGCACGAGCAGTACTTC. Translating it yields CASSLTGTHEQYF. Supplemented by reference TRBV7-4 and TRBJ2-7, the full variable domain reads GAGVSQSPRYKVAKRGRDVALRCDSISGHVTLYWYRQTLGQGSEVLTYSQSDAQRDKSGRPSGRFSAERPERSVSTLKIQRTEQGDSAVYLCASSLTGTHEQYFGPGTRLTVT.